This T cell receptor (beta chain) was retrieved from a study of identical twins. Overall study findings and caveats: Models predicted less out-of-frame TCR alpha sharing in monozygotic twins than was found. Memory repertoires lacked the insertion deficit that abundant cord blood beta clonotypes showed. Possibly, invariant MAIT and iNKT cells partly confounded zero-insertion analyses.

About this clonotype itself: The target antigen is unknown.

The authors used template switching to add a universal primer site and gave cDNA unique molecular identifiers. TCRdb redid the calling of the 5' RACE reads with MiXCR, one entry per CDR3 protein. The sample holds fewer than 500,000 distinct CDR3 sequences; approximately 15% are singletons and the top ten take around 0.98%. In germline, CDR1 is SGHVS, CDR2 FNYEAQ. CDR3 size: 13 residues. The V and J ends lost 3 bases and 5 bases respectively, with 11 bases between them. These data are also associated with another study on yellow fever vaccine responses in identical twins.

The sample consisted of CD4+ T cells sorted from blood. The receptor was derived from a woman in her late teens or twenties in good health. The rearrangement uses TRBV7-6 and TRBJ2-7, with a possible D match to TRBD1 (6 bases). The CDR3 loop is CASSFVQGDEQYF. DNA of the CDR3: TGTGCCAGCAGCTTTGTACAGGGAGACGAGCAGTACTTC.